The T cell receptor (beta chain) described here comes from a study of T cell changes during pregnancy in multiple sclerosis. TCRdb keeps only in-frame clones here, not all; method: immunoSEQ multiplex PCR. The sample has 25,000 to 35,000 clones; more than 90% are singletons. Trimming removed 0 bases at V and 5 bases at J, with 20 bases between. This CDR3 comprises 17 residues. Germline CDR1 reads SGHKS; CDR2 reads YYEKEE (reference sequence). Sample: CD8+ T cells from peripheral blood mononuclear cells, taken before pregnancy. The chain recombines TRBV5-5 with TRBJ1-1; a possible D gene is TRBD1 (5 bases). The sequence was obtained from a female donor with multiple sclerosis, enrolled in a pregnancy study. CDR3 bases: TGTGCCAGCAGCTTGGACCTGGGGCTCCGAGCTGGGACTGAAGCTTTCTTT. Encoded protein: CASSLDLGLRAGTEAFF. The entire variable domain, with the rest obtained from reference TRBV5-5 and TRBJ1-1, is as follows: DAGVTQSPTHLIKTRGQQVTLRCSPISGHKSVSWYQQVLGQGPQFIFQYYEKEERGRGNFPDRFSARQFPNYSSELNVNALLLGDSALYLCASSLDLGLRAGTEAFFGQGTRLTVV.